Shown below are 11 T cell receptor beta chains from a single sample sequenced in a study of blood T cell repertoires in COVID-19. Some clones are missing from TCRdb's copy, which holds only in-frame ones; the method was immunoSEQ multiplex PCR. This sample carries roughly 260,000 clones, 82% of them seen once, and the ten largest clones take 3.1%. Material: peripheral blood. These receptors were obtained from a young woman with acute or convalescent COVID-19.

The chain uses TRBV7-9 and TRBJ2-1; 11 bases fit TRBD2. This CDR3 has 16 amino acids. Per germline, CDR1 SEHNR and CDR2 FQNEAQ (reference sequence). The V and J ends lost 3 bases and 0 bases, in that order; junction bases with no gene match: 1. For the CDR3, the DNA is TGTGCCAGCAGCTTTGGGACTAGCGGCTCCTACAATGAGCAGTTCTTC. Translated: CASSFGTSGSYNEQFF.

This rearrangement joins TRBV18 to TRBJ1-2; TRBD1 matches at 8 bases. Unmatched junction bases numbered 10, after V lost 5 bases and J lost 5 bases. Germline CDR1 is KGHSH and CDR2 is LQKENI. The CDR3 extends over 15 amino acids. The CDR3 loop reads CASSTAGGAEYGYTF. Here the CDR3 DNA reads TGTGCCAGCTCAACAGCAGGGGGCGCGGAATATGGCTACACCTTC.

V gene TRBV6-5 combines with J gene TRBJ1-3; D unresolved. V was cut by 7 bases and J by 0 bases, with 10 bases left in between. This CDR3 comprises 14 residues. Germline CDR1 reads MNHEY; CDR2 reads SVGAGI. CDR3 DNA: TGTGCCAGCATCGCAGGTCACTCTGGAAACACCATATATTTT. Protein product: CASIAGHSGNTIYF.

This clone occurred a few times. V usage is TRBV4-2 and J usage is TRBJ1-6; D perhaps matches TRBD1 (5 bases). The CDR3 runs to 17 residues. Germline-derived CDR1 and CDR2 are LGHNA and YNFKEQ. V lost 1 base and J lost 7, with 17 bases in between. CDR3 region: CASSQGRGRGMNSPLHF. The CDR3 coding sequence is TGTGCCAGCAGCCAAGGGAGGGGCAGAGGAATGAATTCACCCCTCCACTTT.

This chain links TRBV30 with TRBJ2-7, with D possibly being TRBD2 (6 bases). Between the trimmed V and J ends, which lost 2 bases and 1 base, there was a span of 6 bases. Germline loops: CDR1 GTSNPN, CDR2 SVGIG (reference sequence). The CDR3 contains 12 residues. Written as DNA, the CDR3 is TGTGCCTGGAGTCGGGGGTCCTACGAGCAGTACTTC. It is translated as CAWSRGSYEQYF.

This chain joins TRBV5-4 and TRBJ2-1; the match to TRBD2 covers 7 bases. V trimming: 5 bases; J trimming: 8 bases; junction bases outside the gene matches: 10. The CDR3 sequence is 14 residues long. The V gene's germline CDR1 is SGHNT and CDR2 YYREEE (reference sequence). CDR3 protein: CASRRAGPGDEQFF. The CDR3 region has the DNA TGTGCCAGCAGGAGAGCGGGACCTGGGGATGAGCAGTTCTTC.

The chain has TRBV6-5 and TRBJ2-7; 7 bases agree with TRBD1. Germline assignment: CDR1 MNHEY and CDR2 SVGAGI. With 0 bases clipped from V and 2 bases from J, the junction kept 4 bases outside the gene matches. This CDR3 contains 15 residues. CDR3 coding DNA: TGTGCCAGCAGTTACTCGGGGACAGTCACCTACGAGCAGTACTTC. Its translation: CASSYSGTVTYEQYF.

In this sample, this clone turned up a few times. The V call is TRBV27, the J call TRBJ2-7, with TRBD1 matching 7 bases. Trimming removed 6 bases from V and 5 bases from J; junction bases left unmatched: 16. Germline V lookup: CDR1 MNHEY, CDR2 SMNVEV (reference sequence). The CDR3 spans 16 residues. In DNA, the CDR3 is TGTGCCAGCAGCTCCGCCTTAGGGGGCGTAGACGACGAGCAGTACTTC. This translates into CASSSALGGVDDEQYF.

The CDR3 coding sequence is TGTGCCAGCAGCAACCCGCAGGGGACCTCCTACGAGCAGTACTTC. It encodes CASSNPQGTSYEQYF. The chain employs TRBV28 and TRBJ2-7; the D gene is possibly TRBD1 (6 bases). In germline, CDR1 is MDHEN, CDR2 SYDVKM. V was clipped by 6 bases and J by 0 bases, with 15 bases between them. The CDR3 is 15 amino acids.

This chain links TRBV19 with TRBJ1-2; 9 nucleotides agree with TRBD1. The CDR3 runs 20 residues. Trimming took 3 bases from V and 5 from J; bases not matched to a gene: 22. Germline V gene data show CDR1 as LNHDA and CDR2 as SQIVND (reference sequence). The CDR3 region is CASSMASLGQGAKIRYGYTF. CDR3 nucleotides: TGTGCCAGTAGTATGGCATCTCTGGGACAGGGCGCAAAGATCCGTTATGGCTACACCTTC.

Written as DNA, the CDR3 is TGCAGCGCTGCCGGACAGTACTCTGGAAACACCATATATTTT. It is translated as CSAAGQYSGNTIYF. The rearrangement links TRBV29-1 to TRBJ1-3; possible D gene TRBD1, 6 bases. Trimming cost V 7 bases and J 0 bases, with 13 bases left between them. This CDR3 comprises 14 residues. The germline gives CDR1 SQVTM, CDR2 ANQGSEA.